Listed here are 10 T cell receptor beta chains from one sample, sequenced in a study of blood T cell repertoires in COVID-19. Sequenced by immunoSEQ multiplex PCR; TCRdb stores in-frame clones only, minus some. Of about 100,000 clones detected, about 90% appear once; the ten largest clones hold 15% to 20%. The sample taken for sequencing was peripheral blood. The receptors here all came from a human donor in a cohort sampled during active COVID-19.

This chain's CDR3 is CASTRERGSSYEQYF. In nucleotides, the CDR3 is TGTGCCAGCACACGGGAGCGGGGAAGCTCCTACGAGCAGTACTTC. This rearrangement joins TRBV6-5 to TRBJ2-7; 7 nucleotides agree with TRBD2. Unmatched junction bases numbered 9, after V lost 7 bases and J lost 0 bases. CDR1 and CDR2 (germline): MNHEY, SVGAGI. This CDR3 has 15 amino acids.

This clone was picked up one time. This chain uses TRBV3-1 (or the pseudogene TRBV3-2) with TRBJ2-1; D not certain. The CDR3 loop spans 13 amino acids. Per the germline V gene, CDR1 is LGHDT and CDR2 is YNNKEL (reference sequence). Trimming stripped 2 bases from V and 4 bases from J, with 6 bases between. CDR3 nucleotide sequence: TGTGCCAGCAGCCAACACCAGTACAATGAGCAGTTCTTC. Translating gives CASSQHQYNEQFF.

The CDR3 loop is CASSNRPGTDTQYF. DNA for the CDR3: TGTGCCAGCAGCAATCGTCCCGGCACAGATACGCAGTATTTT. The rearrangement uses TRBV5-6 and TRBJ2-3; D uncertain. The CDR3 spans 14 residues. Germline CDR1 reads SGHDT; CDR2 reads YYEEEE. V was clipped by 4 bases and J by 1 base, with 10 bases between them.

The chain has TRBV6-2 or TRBV6-3 and TRBJ2-1; 10 bases map to TRBD1. In germline, CDR1 is MNHEY, CDR2 SVGEGT. The trim removed 0 bases at V and 0 bases at J, leaving 8 bases unmatched. The CDR3 is 19 residues long. The CDR3, as DNA: TGTGCCAGCAGTTACTCGAGGACAGGGGGTACCAGCTCCTACAATGAGCAGTTCTTC. Protein sequence: CASSYSRTGGTSSYNEQFF.

The chain employs TRBV7-2 and TRBJ2-1, with 12 nucleotides matching TRBD2. This CDR3 is 17 amino acids long. Trimming cost V 4 bases and J 4 bases; bases outside gene matches: 8. Looked up from germline, CDR1 is SGHTA and CDR2 is FQGNSA. The CDR3 DNA reads as TGTGCCAGCAGCTCCAGACTAGCGGGAGAACTTTACAATGAGCAGTTCTTC. Its protein is CASSSRLAGELYNEQFF.

V is TRBV12-3 or TRBV12-4 and J is TRBJ2-7; 7 bases line up with TRBD1. The V segment lost 5 bases and the J segment 4 bases; nucleotides outside the gene matches: 5. The CDR3 is 13 residues long. CDR3 loop: CASSPGTVYEQYF. CDR3 coding DNA: TGTGCCAGCAGTCCCGGGACAGTTTACGAGCAGTACTTC.

CDR3 sequence reads: CASSFLPRNNEQFF. The CDR3 nucleotides read TGTGCCAGCAGTTTTCTTCCCAGAAACAATGAGCAGTTCTTC. V is TRBV28 and J is TRBJ2-1; D call uncertain. This CDR3 has 14 residues. CDR1 is MDHEN, CDR2 SYDVKM, per germline. The V end lost 3 bases, the J end lost 5 bases, and 11 bases lay between the germline ends. The full variable domain, its missing parts supplied by reference TRBV28 and TRBJ2-1, is DVKVTQSSRYLVKRTGEKVFLECVQDMDHENMFWYRQDPGLGLRLIYFSYDVKMKEKGDIPEGYSVSREKKERFSLILESASTNQTSMYLCASSFLPRNNEQFFGPGTRLTVL.

This sequence joins TRBV5-4 and TRBJ2-1, with TRBD2 identical over 11 bases. Germline-derived CDR1 and CDR2 are SGHNT and YYREEE (reference sequence). This CDR3 contains 18 residues. Losses at the gene ends were 0 bases for V and 0 bases for J; bases not matched to a gene: 5. DNA of the CDR3: TGTGCCAGCAGCTTGGCTAGCGGGGGGCTCAGCTCCTACAATGAGCAGTTCTTC. Translation: CASSLASGGLSSYNEQFF.

About this clone itself: Mismatch with germline at one junction end may stem from a read error. The rearrangement links TRBV24-1 to TRBJ2-7; 10 nucleotides line up with TRBD1. CDR3 length equals 16 residues. The germline V gene has CDR1 KGHDR and CDR2 SFDVKD. CDR3 residues: CATSGTGTGDPYEQYF. DNA for the CDR3: TGTGCCACGAGTGGTACCGGGACAGGGGACCCCTACGAGCAGTACTTC.

In this sample, this clone turned up once. The rearrangement uses TRBV5-1 and TRBJ1-4; D is ambiguous. This CDR3 has 14 residues. The germline V gene has CDR1 SGHRS and CDR2 YFSETQ. The ends were cut back, 0 bases at V and 4 bases at J, with 7 bases in the middle. As DNA, the CDR3 is TGCGCCAGCAGCTTGGCCAGCGATAATGAAAAACTGTTTTTT. Amino acid sequence: CASSLASDNEKLFF.